The clone carrying this TCR beta chain was observed a handful of times. The antigen is not known. A J-beta primer mix and a sample-barcoded 5' primer were used in a second PCR of about 7 to 12 cycles. All samples yielded 3 million or more CDR3-containing paired-end reads. TCRdb re-analysed the 5' RACE reads in MiXCR, keeping a single row per CDR3 protein. The table lists about 1.1 million distinct CDR3 sequences, about two fifths of them singletons. The record originates from a study of blood T cells in healthy people across ages. Notes on the study in general: Observed TCR beta diversity per million T cells went down as age went up. This fall followed a roughly linear course with age.

The CDR3 is 14 amino acids. Per germline, CDR1 SEHNR and CDR2 FQNEAQ (reference sequence). The V gene lost 1 base and the J gene lost 7 bases, with 11 bases spanning the gap. The clonotype originates from a man between 18 and 35 years old in good health. What was sequenced was blood. The chain recombines TRBV7-9 with TRBJ1-5; D is ambiguous. CDR3 sequence: CASSLGWSAQPQHF. Here the CDR3 DNA reads TGTGCCAGCAGCTTAGGGTGGTCCGCGCAGCCCCAGCATTTT.